This TCR beta chain was identified during a study of identical twins (dated by TCRdb to the mid-2010s). A note on the overall study: TCR alpha and beta repertoires from monozygotic twins, unrelated adults of various ages and cord blood were deep-sequenced to test whether fetal clonotypes persist. To rule out contamination, replicate twin experiments were performed at different times with different library preparation protocols. General conclusions and limits of the study: Conclusions relied on cross-sectional statistical analysis, since the same donors could not be followed over many years. In monozygotic twins, out-of-frame TCR alpha sharing was systematically underestimated by recombination models, although the models agreed with sharing between unrelated individuals. Fewer insertions were carried by abundant cord blood beta clonotypes; a weaker similar trend was observed in young adult naive repertoires, while no such trend was observed in memory repertoires. Compared with coincidental sharing between unrelated individuals, an excess of low generation-probability sequences was observed among out-of-frame TCR alpha sequences shared between twins. In beta out-of-frame sequences, excess twin sharing was weaker, because having fewer shared sequences lowered the signal-to-noise ratio. Zero-insertion analyses could be partly confounded by invariant T cells such as MAIT and iNKT, although diverse VJ usage argued against such confounding for most clonotypes.

About this clonotype: There is no known antigen for this receptor. No base-level quality is on record; no much larger clone is a single base apart.

Library construction relied on 5' RACE. These reads were obtained on an Illumina HiSeq 2000. Template switching introduced a universal primer binding site; the final cDNA contained a unique molecular identifier, enabling accurate counting of TCR cDNA molecules. Specific primers in the conserved constant-segment region were used to synthesize first-strand cDNA for the TCR alpha and beta chains. To control for contamination, every cDNA library was double barcoded, receiving both a SMART-Mk sample barcode and Illumina barcodes. TruSeq adapter sequences, together with Illumina sample barcodes, were added in two successive PCR steps. TCR alpha and beta cDNA libraries were sequenced on the Illumina HiSeq platform with custom primers. The published analysis was carried out like this. Raw reads were processed with MiGEC to extract unique molecular identifiers, and MiXCR was used to determine CDR3 positions. For each individual, recombination models were inferred using an EM algorithm with the repgenHMM and IGoR tools. The analysis of shared clonotypes was done with the tcR package in R, with sharing normalized by the product of cloneset sizes. To study raw recombination free of thymic and clonal selection effects, out-of-frame nonproductive sequences were analyzed. The public reads were quality trimmed at Q25 with fastp and then assembled into clones with MiXCR by TCRdb, keeping productive beta chains. Each entry is one CDR3 protein sequence, shown with its most common DNA and genes. TCRdb's processing, not the authors', yielded these V and J calls. The sample yields hundreds of thousands of distinct CDR3 sequences; about 20% were counted once. The top ten constitute about an eighth of the sample.

Only healthy Caucasian donors were included. Three pairs of female monozygotic twins, all aged about 18 to 30 years, were included in the twin cohort. RNA for TCR libraries was isolated from peripheral blood mononuclear cells. Via the germline V gene, CDR1 is ENHRY and CDR2 SYGVKD. From the cysteine up to the phenylalanine, the CDR3 has a length of 16 residues. Only CDR3 DNA remains: 48 bases, in frame from the first base. The germline V end is reduced by 5 bases and the J end by 7 bases; junction bases left unmatched: 13. This sample also belongs to another study, concerning T cells expressing NK-cell markers. Taken from the second paper: In sorted CD3+CD56+NKG2C+, CD3+CD56+NKG2C- and CD3+CD56-NKG2C+ T-cell subsets from eight donors, TCR beta-chain repertoires were profiled. Seven of the eight sequenced donors were HCMV-seropositive and one was HCMV-seronegative. To restrict sorting to alphabetaTCR-expressing T cells, an anti-gammadeltaTCR antibody was added in several experiments. In 5 to 7 donors, the dominant CD3+CD56+NKG2C+ clonotypes were found to rank among the top 10 CD8+ clonotypes and to make up roughly 1.0-7.5% of CD8+ T cells. Those dominant clonotypes were again the most abundant among CD3+CD56-NKG2C+ cells in a few donors, at about 25-65%. Whether the expanded NKG2C-expressing T cell clones were specific for HCMV antigens remained unclear. All eight donors whose samples were sequenced were randomly selected healthy volunteers, three of them men and five women. HCMV serostatus was determined by detecting HCMV-specific IgG in serum with a commercial ELISA kit. For a handful of donors, bulk peripheral blood T-cell repertoires were also sequenced from unsorted PBMC. MIGEC was used to demultiplex reads and group the reads by UMI, and MiTCR was used to assemble and quantify clonotypes. To exclude erroneous sequences, any TCR cDNA sequence not supported by at least two reads was discarded. The tcR package was used for downstream repertoire analysis, and clonotypes were matched across fractions by CDR3 nucleotide sequence plus V segment. Antigen specificity was annotated against VDJdb with VDJmatch, allowing one amino acid substitution in CDR3.

Here the chain combines TRBV10-3 and TRBJ2-2; a stretch of 7 junction bases matches TRBD2. The receptor comes from a woman younger than 35 in good health. Sequences were obtained from PBMCs. The nucleotide sequence is given as TGTGCCATCAGTTTGGCCTGGGAGGGTCAAGGCGGGGAGCTGTTTTTT. This encodes CAISLAWEGQGGELFF.